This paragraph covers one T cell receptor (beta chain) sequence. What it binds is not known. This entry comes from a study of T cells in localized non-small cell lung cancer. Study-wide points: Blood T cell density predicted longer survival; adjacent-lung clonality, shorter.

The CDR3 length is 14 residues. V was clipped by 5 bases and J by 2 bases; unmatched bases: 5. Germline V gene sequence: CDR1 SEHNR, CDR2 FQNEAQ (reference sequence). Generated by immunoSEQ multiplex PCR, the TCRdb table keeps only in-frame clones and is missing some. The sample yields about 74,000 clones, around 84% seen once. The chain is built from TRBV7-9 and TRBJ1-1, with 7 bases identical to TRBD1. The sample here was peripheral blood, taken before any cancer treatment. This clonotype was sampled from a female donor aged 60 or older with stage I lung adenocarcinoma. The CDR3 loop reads CASSQQGSNTEAFF. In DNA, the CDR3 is TGTGCCAGCAGCCAACAGGGGTCTAACACTGAAGCTTTCTTT.